Included here is one T cell receptor (beta chain) sequence, with context. These data are taken from a study of blood T cell repertoires in COVID-19. Study-wide context: Whether acute or convalescent, the COVID-19 samples came from the United States, Italy and Spain. Sources were T cells, B-cell-depleted T cells, or PBMCs; the material itself was cDNA or gDNA.

V shed 6 bases, J shed 4 bases, and the junction held 6 bases outside the gene matches. Germline V gives CDR1 SGHAT, CDR2 FQNNGV. The CDR3 extends over 15 amino acids. How the authors handled the data: Reference gene primer amplification gave nucleated cell count estimates. Using immunoSEQ multiplex PCR, the repertoire was profiled, and TCRdb retains in-frame clones only, with some absent. V, J and clone size reflect that table, while D and trimming were determined from the DNA. Of 200,000 or so clones listed, 86% are singletons. This TCR was recovered from a man older than 75 with acute or convalescent COVID-19. The chain employs TRBV11-2 and TRBJ2-2, with TRBD1 matching 9 bases. The sample consisted of peripheral blood. The CDR3 DNA reads as TGTGCCAGCAGTATCGGGACAGGGACCACCGGGGAGCTGTTTTTT. Translation: CASSIGTGTTGELFF.